Given below is one TCR beta chain in context. What it binds is not known. These data come from a study of post-analysis software for immune sequencing data. Researchers reported that TCR beta cDNA libraries carried unique molecular identifiers. TCRdb ran MiXCR on the PCR reads and lists one entry per CDR3 protein. The sample records hundreds of thousands of distinct CDR3 sequences, roughly three fifths being singletons. Regarding the study as a whole: Higher frequency in patients than in controls was seen for about five TRBV segments, with TRBV5-6, TRBV5-1 and TRBV20-1 among them.

Germline loops: CDR1 SGHDT, CDR2 YYEEEE. The CDR3 runs 14 residues. The V and J ends lost 6 bases and 3 bases respectively, with 16 bases between them. Sequences were obtained from blood. This receptor was obtained from a girl aged 2 to 10 with multiple sclerosis. The chain couples TRBV5-6 to TRBJ2-7; possible D gene TRBD1, 5 bases. CDR3 residues: CASTFSGQVYEQYF. For the CDR3, the DNA is TGTGCCAGCACCTTCTCCGGACAAGTCTACGAGCAGTACTTC.